A single sample is the source of the 18 T cell receptor beta chains below, sequenced in a study of T cells in Graves' hyperthyroidism and ophthalmopathy. Regions amplified from RNA transcripts were the TCR beta CDR3 regions. In the first-round RT-PCR of the TCR CDR3, the HTBI primer set was used. From the multiplex PCR reads, TCRdb called clonotypes with MiXCR, one entry per CDR3 protein. Of 500,000 to 800,000 distinct CDR3 sequences listed, 14% are singletons. Sequencing was carried out using blood. Every receptor here comes from a woman in her 50s with Graves' ophthalmopathy.

This clonotype was seen a few times. The V and J genes are TRBV20-1 and TRBJ2-2; TRBD1 matches at 9 bases. From germline, CDR1 is DFQATT and CDR2 SNEGSKA (reference sequence). The CDR3 has 15 amino acids. Germline trimming cut 3 bases from V and 1 base from J; bases unmatched to any gene: 3. CDR3 loop: CSARGTGMNTGELFF. The CDR3 nucleotides read TGCAGTGCTAGGGGGACAGGGATGAACACCGGGGAGCTGTTTTTT.

J is TRBJ2-1 and V is TRBV7-9; 12 nucleotides match TRBD2. The CDR3 covers 16 residues. Germline V gene data show CDR1 as SEHNR and CDR2 as FQNEAQ (reference sequence). The ends lost 1 base at V and 10 bases at J; junction bases unmatched: 8. Here the CDR3 DNA reads TGTGCCAGCAGCTTAGGACCGGGACTAGCGGGTCGGGAGCAGTTCTTC. It translates to CASSLGPGLAGREQFF. Full variable domain (outside the CDR3, taken from reference TRBV7-9 and TRBJ2-1): DTGVSQNPRHKITKRGQNVTFRCDPISEHNRLYWYRQTLGQGPEFLTYFQNEAQLEKSRLLSDRFSAERPKGSFSTLEIQRTEQGDSAMYLCASSLGPGLAGREQFFGPGTRLTVL.

The genes are TRBV15 and TRBJ2-1, with D tentatively TRBD1 (6 bases). The CDR3 runs 13 residues. Germline V gene lookup returns CDR1 LNHNV and CDR2 YYDKDF (reference sequence). Trimming shortened V by 0 bases and J by 8 bases, and 8 bases separated the two germline ends. CDR3 in DNA: TGTGCCACCAGCAGAGATCAGGGGTATGAGCAGTTCTTC. Translating gives CATSRDQGYEQFF.

This clonotype has only a few counts. The genes are TRBV4-3 and TRBJ2-7; 12 bases match TRBD1. With V trimmed by 0 bases and J by 6 bases, 9 bases remained unmatched. Germline lookup yields CDR1 LGHNA and CDR2 YSLEER. The CDR3 contains 17 residues. This CDR3 reads CASSQDLWDRGRFEQYF. The CDR3 nucleotides are TGCGCCAGCAGCCAAGATCTTTGGGACAGGGGGCGCTTCGAGCAGTACTTC.

V and J are TRBV6-1 and TRBJ2-3; D ambiguous. V lost 8 bases to trimming and J lost 0 bases, with 18 bases between them. Per the germline V gene, CDR1 is MNHNS and CDR2 is SASEGT. The CDR3 has 16 amino acids. Here the CDR3 DNA reads TGTGCCAGCGGGCGAATTGGGCGTTCGAGCACAGATACGCAGTATTTT. It is translated as CASGRIGRSSTDTQYF.

The chain uses TRBV24-1 and TRBJ2-2; TRBD1 matches at 9 bases. V was clipped by 4 bases and J by 3 bases; unmatched bases: 5. The CDR3 covers 16 residues. The germline gives CDR1 KGHDR, CDR2 SFDVKD. In nucleotides, the CDR3 is TGTGCCACCAGTGACTCGGACAGGGGCGACACCGGGGAGCTGTTTTTT. As protein: CATSDSDRGDTGELFF.

This clonotype was recorded at least ten times. The CDR3 protein is CASSLITGRGSGANVLTF. Written as DNA, the CDR3 is TGTGCCAGCAGCTTAATTACAGGGAGGGGATCTGGGGCCAACGTCCTGACTTTC. V and J are TRBV7-9 and TRBJ2-6, with D possibly TRBD2 on 7 matching bases. Germline CDR1 and CDR2: SEHNR and FQNEAQ (reference sequence). V lost 2 bases, J lost 1 base, and 15 bases lay in between. This CDR3 has 18 residues.

This clonotype was counted ten times or more. Relative to the germline gene, one junction end is altered; a read error may explain this. The chain recombines TRBV7-6 with TRBJ2-1; 9 positions agree with TRBD2. CDR1 is SGHVS and CDR2 is FNYEAQ in the germline V gene. CDR3 length: 15 residues. CDR3 sequence reads: CASSLAGPNYNEQFF. The CDR3 coding sequence is TGTGCCAGCAGCCTAGCGGGACCAAACTACAATGAGCAGTTCTTC.

This clonotype was seen ten or more times. This sequence joins TRBV6-1 and TRBJ1-4; no reliable D call. Germline V gives CDR1 MNHNS, CDR2 SASEGT. V was clipped by 7 bases and J by 11 bases, with 14 bases between them. The CDR3 sequence is 12 residues long. CDR3 region: CASTRKMVKLFF. In DNA form, the CDR3 reads TGTGCCAGCACCCGAAAGATGGTTAAACTGTTTTTT.

The V and J genes are TRBV7-8 and TRBJ2-7; 10 bases align to TRBD1. Trimming at V came to 5 bases and at J to 7 bases, leaving 26 bases not matched to a gene. Germline V gene data show CDR1 as SGHVS and CDR2 as FQNEAQ. The length of the CDR3 is 20 residues. CDR3 in DNA: TGTGCCAGCAGCCAGACTCCGACAGGGGGCAAGACTGTGGGGACGGGGGAGCAGTACTTC. Residues: CASSQTPTGGKTVGTGEQYF.

This clonotype was detected only a few times. V is TRBV5-1 and J is TRBJ1-6; no firm D call. V lost 1 base, J lost 13 bases, and 9 bases lay in between. Germline assignment: CDR1 SGHRS and CDR2 YFSETQ. CDR3 length: 12 amino acids. Written as DNA, the CDR3 is TGCGCCAGCAGCTTGACGGCGGGGCCCCTCCACTTT. Its protein is CASSLTAGPLHF.

In this sample, this clonotype turned up many times. The chain carries TRBV7-2 and TRBJ2-7; D not certain. This CDR3 has 12 residues. CDR1 and CDR2 from the germline V gene are SGHTA and FQGNSA. The V end lost 4 bases, the J end lost 2 bases, and 6 bases lay between the germline ends. The CDR3 bases are TGTGCCAGCAGCTCTCGTACCTACGAGCAGTACTTC. Its protein product is CASSSRTYEQYF. Combining the CDR3 with reference TRBV7-2 and TRBJ2-7 gives the whole variable domain GAGVSQSPSNKVTEKGKDVELRCDPISGHTALYWYRQSLGQGLEFLIYFQGNSAPDKSGLPSDRFSAERTGGSVSTLTIQRTQQEDSAVYLCASSSRTYEQYFGPGTRLTVT.

This clonotype was recorded many times. J is TRBJ2-1 and V is TRBV3-1; D may be TRBD1 (5 bases). The germline V gene has CDR1 LGHDT and CDR2 YNNKEL (reference sequence). V was trimmed by 0 bases and J by 0 bases, leaving 15 bases between them. The CDR3 loop spans 18 amino acids. The CDR3 reads CASSQDWQGRSSYNEQFF. The DNA for the CDR3 is TGTGCCAGCAGCCAAGATTGGCAGGGCCGGAGCTCCTACAATGAGCAGTTCTTC.

This clonotype has only a few counts. This chain links TRBV7-2 with TRBJ2-2; 7 nucleotides align to TRBD2. The CDR3 is made up of 16 amino acids. V shed 3 bases, J shed 0 bases, and the junction held 4 bases outside the gene matches. The germline gives CDR1 SGHTA, CDR2 FQGNSA. For the CDR3, the DNA is TGTGCCAGCAGCTTTAGCGGGCTAACGAACACCGGGGAGCTGTTTTTT. It yields the protein CASSFSGLTNTGELFF.

This clonotype has ten or more counts. This chain uses TRBV28 with TRBJ1-2, with D unresolved. The germline CDR1 and CDR2 sequences are MDHEN and SYDVKM. There are 15 residues in the CDR3. Trimming removed 2 bases from V and 4 bases from J, with 14 bases in between. This CDR3 is CASSLGRSPSYGYTF. CDR3 coding DNA: TGTGCCAGCAGTTTAGGCAGGAGTCCCTCCTATGGCTACACCTTC.

The rearrangement uses TRBV19 and TRBJ2-6, with 12 bases aligning to TRBD2. CDR3 length equals 16 residues. V was pared by 6 bases and J by 4 bases, with 4 bases of the junction left unmatched. Germline CDR1 LNHDA, CDR2 SQIVND (reference sequence). The CDR3 sequence: CASRLAGGGGANVLTF. CDR3 coding DNA: TGTGCCAGTAGACTAGCGGGAGGCGGGGGGGCCAACGTCCTGACTTTC.

There are many counts of this clonotype. This chain uses TRBV7-2 with TRBJ2-5, with TRBD2 identical over 7 bases. This CDR3 is 14 amino acids long. V lost 1 base, J lost 2 bases, and 1 base stayed unmatched. Germline values: CDR1 SGHTA, CDR2 FQGNSA. The CDR3 sequence: CASSLGGGQETQYF. In DNA form, the CDR3 reads TGTGCCAGCAGCTTAGGGGGAGGGCAAGAGACCCAGTACTTC.

This clonotype was detected ten times or more. The chain couples TRBV6-2 or TRBV6-3 to TRBJ2-2, with 12 bases that match TRBD2. V shed 6 bases, J shed 5 bases, and the junction held 10 bases outside the gene matches. CDR1 is MNHEY and CDR2 is SVGEGT in the germline V gene. This CDR3 has 17 residues. The DNA for the CDR3 is TGTGCCAGCAGGACGAGGAGGACTAGCGGGATAACCGGGGAGCTGTTTTTT. Translated, it gives CASRTRRTSGITGELFF.